The sequence of this T cell receptor beta chain was determined in a study of cytomegalovirus exposure and HLA in healthy donors (dated by TCRdb to the late 2010s). Background for the entire study: An earlier analysis of some 500 of the donors reported roughly 300 Gb of sequence data and 100 million to 140 million unique TCR beta sequences from 150 million to 200 million T cells. An early release that covered fewer than 750 HLA-typed donors contained approximately 300 gigabases of sequencing data and tens of millions of unique TCR sequences. Of the 300 to 500 genotyped donors, roughly 80% were placed in the genetic ancestry cluster associated with self-reported Caucasian donors. The study was designed to test whether signatures of past pathogen exposure could be identified by cataloging public T cell receptors. The T cell repertoires of under 700 subjects were profiled by immunosequencing and related to cytomegalovirus serostatus. In addition to the first cohort of around 670 subjects, a separate validation cohort of under 150 different subjects was used. High-throughput TCR immunosequencing, statistical association of individual TCRs with disease status, and machine learning were combined to predict cytomegalovirus infection status. A later analysis re-examined previously published TCR beta repertoires from about 700 donors and added high-resolution HLA genotyping to investigate patterns of TCR occurrence. Rather than using new phenotypic data, the later analysis identified candidate immune exposures from TCR beta sequences and from how often those sequences occurred across donors. In an earlier analysis of 587 of the donors, high-throughput TCR beta sequencing was used to judge whether each TCR beta V gene segment behaved as functional or pseudogenic. Donor age, sex, ethnicity and CMV serostatus were compiled alongside the repertoire data. In a later genetic analysis, genome-wide SNP genotypes for about three fifths of the roughly 670 donors were used, and that subset was treated as a discovery cohort. All discovery cohort repertoires had been generated using a single sequencing platform. Class I and class II HLA loci were covered by the typing at four-digit resolution. Typing coverage varied by locus: roughly 620-640 donors for A, B, C, DRB1 and DQB1; some 520 for DQA1; about 570 for DPA1; 450 to 480 for DPB1. Roughly five DR-DQ haplotypes were handled as single units for association and clustering because linkage in the cohort was strong. Across 300 to 500 genotyped donors of the cohort, an average of approximately 240,000 unique TCR beta nucleotide sequences per donor were sequenced, and roughly a sixth of those sequences were non-productive. Study-wide findings and limitations: In a later analysis, TCR association rates were found to vary across HLA loci, with the most associated TCRs seen for DRB1 alleles and the fewest for HLA-C alleles. Specific HLA alleles were associated with 15,000 to 20,000 TCR beta sequences at a false discovery rate of 0.05 in a later analysis. It was suggested by the authors that the approach could potentially be generalized to other disease states and immunological phenotypes. Correlated functional status among segregating V segments might reflect linkage disequilibrium, but an unknown experimental factor could not be ruled out. A later genetic analysis associated a missense DCLRE1C variant with V-gene and J-gene trimming of TCR beta chains, and an independent cohort replicated the association. The cohort was sequenced for TCR beta chains only, and without alpha or paired-chain data the features that could be detected were limited. Because the 87-base-pair reads could not distinguish some IMGT-functional V segments, including TRBV6-2 and TRBV6-3, those segments were excluded. According to a later genetic analysis, donors in an Asian-associated ancestry cluster had fewer N-insertions in productive TCRs than the approximately 700-donor mean. According to a later analysis, most CMV-associated TCR beta chains appeared to be HLA-restricted, and the HLA associations seemed to be driven largely by CMV exposure. Most TCR sequences were observed very rarely across donors, whereas some public TCRs were present in many individuals. A cluster of highly shared sequence variants was judged likely to be a technical artifact of the sequencing pipeline. Because some donors lacked HLA typing at each locus, the association tests relied only on the typed subset. In vitro tests confirmed that a few of the cytomegalovirus-associated TCR beta chains recognize cytomegalovirus antigens. Broadly in line with IMGT annotations, most TCR beta V segments showed up in productive rearrangements about 90% or about 30% of the time in an earlier analysis of several hundred of the donors. Compared with equally common non-associated chains, HLA-associated TCR beta chains in a later analysis were more clonally expanded and had lower generation probabilities. Cytomegalovirus status was reported to be diagnosed by the classifier with high specificity and sensitivity in both the original and validation cohorts. When HLA alleles, especially DR and DQ, strongly co-occurred, attributing TCR associations to individual alleles was difficult. Presence/absence analyses assumed roughly uniform sequencing depth across donors, an assumption that may not hold. Because counts were too low, around 18 rarely observed V segments, including chromosome 9 orphons, were left out of the earlier analysis of roughly 600 of the donors. In a later analysis, several top co-occurrence clusters were reported to appear linked to parvovirus B19, influenza, CMV and Epstein-Barr virus. For the cohort, immune exposure information was limited to CMV serostatus. The study listed 150 to 200 TCR beta chains as associated with cytomegalovirus. A further reported finding was that TCR beta sequences accurately predicted the HLA-A and HLA-B alleles for most subjects in the first cohort.

The cohort was made up of several hundred healthy bone marrow donors. At the time of sampling, every cohort member was nominally healthy, though immune exposures that went unrecorded were likely present. The donor was CMV seropositive and belonged to the group of 250 to 350 seropositive cohort members. A peripheral blood sample was collected from each donor, and TCR beta sequencing was performed on peripheral blood mononuclear cells. The Qiagen DNeasy Blood Extraction Kit was used to extract genomic DNA from the blood cell samples. To note about this clone: The antigen it binds to is not known. The input lacks base qualities; no much larger clone sits a single base away.

The library was made by the immunoSEQ multiplex PCR assay. For the multiplex PCR, a mixture combining 60 forward primers for TCR Vbeta segments and 13 reverse primers for TCR Jbeta segments was used. Amplification of the CDR3 region of rearranged TCR beta genes was performed with a multiplex PCR assay on genomic DNA. On the Illumina HiSeq System, the amplified TCR beta libraries were sequenced as 87-base-pair reads. The authors' pipeline ran thus. Across the 670 or so repertoires, a later analysis counted roughly 84 million unique TCR beta chains, 9 million to 14 million of which were shared by at least two donors. Raw reads were error-corrected and collapsed into unique sequences by a nearest-neighbor algorithm in which closely related sequences were merged to remove PCR and sequencing errors. To assign V, D and J gene segments, CDR3 sequences were aligned to IMGT reference sequences. For a sequence to be retained, at least a six-nucleotide match to both a V gene segment and a J gene segment was required. Rearrangements were classified as productive when the CDR3 lacked stop codons and remained in frame with V and J, and all other rearrangements were classified as non-productive. Following IMGT convention, CDR3 was defined as the stretch from the second conserved V-encoded cysteine to the conserved J-encoded phenylalanine. In an earlier analysis of approximately 590 of the donors, sequences lacking an unambiguous match to a single V gene segment were excluded. In an earlier analysis of 587 of the donors, V segments were called functional above 56.7% productive rearrangements and were called segregating when the between-donor standard deviation exceeded 5%. A statistical classification framework was built for diagnosing cytomegalovirus status from the catalog of TCR beta chain sequences. In a later analysis, V and J genes were assigned by comparing TCR nucleotide sequences against IMGT/GENE-DB human TR gene sequences. In a later analysis, CDR3 sequences and most-parsimonious VDJ recombination scenarios were assigned using the TCRdist pipeline. In a later analysis, every TCR beta chain was defined by the combination of its CDR3 amino acid sequence and its V-gene family, and reads without a unique V-gene family were dropped. In a later analysis, a few hundred highly shared, low-generation-probability nucleotide sequences were removed to address suspected cross-contamination and a sequencing artifact. A later analysis calculated a clonal expansion index for each public chain from normalized within-repertoire ranks of inferred template counts. In a later analysis, generation probabilities were computed with a VDJ recombination model fitted to out-of-frame rearrangements, and the resulting probabilities were checked against IGoR. In a later analysis, TCR-TCR, TCR-HLA and TCR-CMV co-occurrence was scored with hypergeometric tests, and a repertoire-size bias correction was applied to TCR pairs. To estimate false discovery rates, a later analysis permuted the HLA or CMV assignments 20 times. A later analysis grouped co-occurring TCRs with DBSCAN, adding TCRdist sequence similarity when clustering within HLA-allele-positive subsets. For co-occurrence clustering, repertoires with fewer than 30,000 or more than 120,000 public chains were excluded, along with four to six repertoires with anomalous nucleotide sharing. TCRdb limited this immuneACCESS table to in-frame rearrangements with V and J called. A share of clones is missing; checked studies link under half to unresolved V genes, and the rest is unexplained. V and J calls and clone size follow that table, whereas D and trimming were derived from the DNA. For this sample there are 150,000 to 200,000 clones; 55% to 70% appear just once. Together, the top ten hold about 3% of the sample.

The CDR3 runs 14 residues from the cysteine to the phenylalanine. The only DNA kept is the CDR3, 42 bases in frame from the first base. As encoded in the germline V gene, CDR1 is SNHLY while CDR2 is FYNNEI. V lost 7 bases and J lost 8 bases, and the count of bases not matched to a germline gene is 8. Rearrangement joined TRBV2 to TRBJ1-4; TRBD1 lines up with 9 middle nucleotides. The origin of this receptor is a woman aged 40 to 55 in good health and CMV-seropositive. The sample was PBMCs. The CDR3 amino acid sequence is: CASNQQGAGEKLFF. The sequenced DNA: TGTGCCAGCAATCAACAGGGGGCGGGGGAAAAACTGTTTTTT.